Listed below are T cell receptor beta chains from one sample, sequenced in a study of PD-1 blockade in mismatch repair-deficient tumors. Sequencing was performed with immunoSEQ multiplex PCR; in TCRdb, only in-frame clones are kept and a portion is missing. The sample shows 15,000 or so clones, 84% of them seen only once. Sequenced here: PBMCs, sampled about 15 weeks after starting pembrolizumab. These receptors were obtained from an adult with mismatch repair-deficient cancer. Each CDR3 is given with its conserved first and last residue. The order of the fields is clone size, V gene, J gene, D gene, CDR3 DNA, CDR3 protein. A D gene is named only where the DNA matches it firmly. Rows give clone size only sometimes, using once, few, many, or a class for an expanded clone.

size: NA
V: TRBV5-1
J: TRBJ2-3
D: NA
DNA: TGCGCCAGCAGCAGGGGACACCGAGATACGCAGTATTTT
CDR3: CASSRGHRDTQYF

size: NA
V: TRBV6-5
J: TRBJ1-6
D: NA
DNA: TGTGCCAGCAGTTTGCAGGGCAGCTCCTATAATTCACCCCTCCACTTT
CDR3: CASSLQGSSYNSPLHF

size: NA
V: TRBV30
J: TRBJ1-3
D: NA
DNA: TGTGCCTGGAGTGCGGGGTTGGGAGGAAACACCATATATTTT
CDR3: CAWSAGLGGNTIYF

size: NA
V: TRBV28
J: TRBJ2-7
D: TRBD2
DNA: TGTGCCAGCAGCCTTTCCGGGACTAGGAACTACGAGCAGTACTTC
CDR3: CASSLSGTRNYEQYF

size: NA
V: TRBV27
J: TRBJ2-1
D: NA
DNA: TGTGCCAGCAGTTTATCATCTAGTCTGGCCTACAATGAGCAGTTCTTC
CDR3: CASSLSSSLAYNEQFF

size: NA
V: TRBV2
J: TRBJ1-1
D: TRBD1
DNA: TGTGCCAGCAGTATTCCGACAGGGAAGGAGACTGAAGCTTTCTTT
CDR3: CASSIPTGKETEAFF

size: NA
V: TRBV2
J: TRBJ1-4
D: TRBD1
DNA: TGTGCCAGCAATGGTGGACAGGGAAGGAGAGAAAAACTGTTTTTT
CDR3: CASNGGQGRREKLFF

size: NA
V: TRBV5-1
J: TRBJ1-2
D: NA
DNA: TGCGCCAGCAGCTTGGGGGGAGAGGGCTATGGCTACACCTTC
CDR3: CASSLGGEGYGYTF

size: NA
V: TRBV27
J: TRBJ2-7
D: NA
DNA: TGTGCCAGCAGTCAACTAGACGACCGCTACGAGCAGTACTTC
CDR3: CASSQLDDRYEQYF

size: few
V: TRBV6-5
J: TRBJ2-7
D: TRBD1
DNA: TGTGCCAGCCGACTCGGGACAGGGACCTACGAGCAGTACTTC
CDR3: CASRLGTGTYEQYF

size: NA
V: TRBV27
J: TRBJ1-5
D: NA
DNA: TGTGCCAGCAGGCGGACAGATTCTAGCAATCAGCCCCAGCATTTT
CDR3: CASRRTDSSNQPQHF

size: NA
V: TRBV2
J: TRBJ2-7
D: NA
DNA: TGTGCCAGCAGTGGGGGGGCTAGCGGCTACTACGAGCAGTACTTC
CDR3: CASSGGASGYYEQYF

size: NA
V: TRBV6-5
J: TRBJ1-2
D: NA
DNA: TGTGCCAGCAGTCCACTGCTGCGGGTAAATGGCTACACCTTC
CDR3: CASSPLLRVNGYTF

size: NA
V: TRBV5-4
J: TRBJ2-3
D: NA
DNA: TGTGCCAGCAGCTGGGGGCTGACGGGGGGAGCCGCAGATACGCAGTATTTT
CDR3: CASSWGLTGGAADTQYF

size: NA
V: TRBV28
J: TRBJ2-3
D: TRBD1
DNA: TGTGCCAGCACTCCGGGGACAGGAGGGCAGTATTTT
CDR3: CASTPGTGGQYF

size: NA
V: TRBV6-5
J: TRBJ1-2
D: TRBD1
DNA: TGTGCCAGCAGTAGGGACAGCTATGGCTACACCTTC
CDR3: CASSRDSYGYTF

size: NA
V: TRBV5-1
J: TRBJ1-5
D: TRBD1
DNA: TGCGCCAGTCGACCGGGACAGGGTTACTTTCAGCCCCAGCATTTT
CDR3: CASRPGQGYFQPQHF

size: NA
V: TRBV5-1
J: TRBJ1-5
D: TRBD1
DNA: TGCGCCAGCAGCTGGGGGACAGCCGATAGCAATCAGCCCCAGCATTTT
CDR3: CASSWGTADSNQPQHF

size: NA
V: TRBV7-9
J: TRBJ1-2
D: TRBD1
DNA: TGTGCCAGCAGCTTAGGGGGACAGGGGGTTAAAGGCTACACCTTC
CDR3: CASSLGGQGVKGYTF

size: NA
V: TRBV6-1
J: TRBJ1-2
D: TRBD1
DNA: TGTGCCAGGTGGGACAGACCGCGAGTTAACTATGGCTACACCTTC
CDR3: CARWDRPRVNYGYTF

size: NA
V: TRBV10-2
J: TRBJ2-6
D: NA
DNA: TGCGCCAGCAGTGAGCTAGACTCTGGGGCCAACGTCCTGACTTTC
CDR3: CASSELDSGANVLTF

size: NA
V: TRBV6-6
J: TRBJ2-3
D: NA
DNA: TGTGCCAGCACTTACGCCGGGACTGCCGACGGTACGCAGTATTTT
CDR3: CASTYAGTADGTQYF

size: once
V: TRBV28
J: TRBJ1-1
D: TRBD1
DNA: TGTGCCAGCAGTCGGACAGGTGATGAAGCTTTCTTT
CDR3: CASSRTGDEAFF

size: few
V: TRBV2
J: TRBJ2-7
D: NA
DNA: TGTGCCAGCAGGATCCTCGAAGTGGCGGCCTGGGACTTC
CDR3: CASRILEVAAWDF

size: NA
V: TRBV7-9
J: TRBJ1-3
D: NA
DNA: TGTGCCAGCAGCTTGCAGGGGTTAACCTCTGGAAACACCATATATTTT
CDR3: CASSLQGLTSGNTIYF

size: NA
V: TRBV6-1
J: TRBJ1-2
D: TRBD1
DNA: TGTGCCAGCAGTATGACAGGGGGCTATGGCTACACCTTC
CDR3: CASSMTGGYGYTF

size: NA
V: TRBV5-1
J: TRBJ2-1
D: NA
DNA: TGCGCCAGCAGCTTGCGGGGGACCCAACTTGGTGAGCAGTTCTTC
CDR3: CASSLRGTQLGEQFF

size: NA
V: TRBV4-2
J: TRBJ2-1
D: TRBD2
DNA: TGTGCCAGCAGCCAACTGTCGTTGGCCGGGACTAGCGGAAATGAGCAGTTCTTC
CDR3: CASSQLSLAGTSGNEQFF

size: once
V: TRBV5-6
J: TRBJ1-1
D: TRBD1
DNA: TGTGCCAGCAGCCGTCCCGGGACAGGGTACACTGAAGCTTTCTTT
CDR3: CASSRPGTGYTEAFF

size: NA
V: TRBV5-1
J: TRBJ1-1
D: NA
DNA: TGCGCCAGCAGCTTGGTTTCGGGGAACACTGAAGCTTTCTTT
CDR3: CASSLVSGNTEAFF

size: NA
V: TRBV7-3
J: TRBJ2-2
D: NA
DNA: TGTGCCAGCAGTTCCGATAACATAGCGGCCTCAGCTGGGGCCGGGGAGCTGTTTTTT
CDR3: CASSSDNIAASAGAGELFF

size: NA
V: TRBV10-1
J: TRBJ2-2
D: TRBD2
DNA: TGCGCCAGCAGTGCCGGGGGGACCGGGGAGCTGTTTTTT
CDR3: CASSAGGTGELFF

size: NA
V: TRBV19
J: TRBJ2-7
D: TRBD1
DNA: TGTGCCAGTAGTATCCCGGGACAGACCTACGAGCAGTACTTC
CDR3: CASSIPGQTYEQYF

size: NA
V: TRBV5-1
J: TRBJ2-5
D: NA
DNA: TGCGCCAGCAGAGAGGAACAGGCTGTGGAGACCCAGTACTTC
CDR3: CASREEQAVETQYF

size: NA
V: TRBV6-5
J: TRBJ2-7
D: NA
DNA: TGTGCCAGCAGTTATTCCCGTGACAGAGAGGAGGAGCAGTACTTC
CDR3: CASSYSRDREEEQYF

size: NA
V: TRBV5-4
J: TRBJ2-3
D: TRBD2
DNA: TGTGCCAGCAGCTTGGATGGCGGGAGCTATACGCAGTATTTT
CDR3: CASSLDGGSYTQYF

size: once
V: TRBV11-3
J: TRBJ2-1
D: NA
DNA: TGTGCCAGCAGCGGAGAGGCGGGACCGGTCTTC
CDR3: CASSGEAGPVF

size: once
V: TRBV18
J: TRBJ2-5
D: TRBD2
DNA: TGTGCCAGCTCACATACTAGCGGGGAAGAGACCCAGTACTTC
CDR3: CASSHTSGEETQYF

size: NA
V: TRBV20-1
J: TRBJ1-1
D: NA
DNA: TGCAGTGCCACTACGAACACTGAAGCTTTCTTT
CDR3: CSATTNTEAFF

size: NA
V: TRBV7-9
J: TRBJ2-2
D: TRBD2
DNA: TGTGCCAGCAGGATCCGGGAGGCCGGGGAGCTGTTTTTT
CDR3: CASRIREAGELFF

size: once
V: TRBV7-3
J: TRBJ2-2
D: NA
DNA: TGTGCCAGCAGCTTAAGGGGCAACACCGGGGAGCTGTTTTTT
CDR3: CASSLRGNTGELFF

size: NA
V: TRBV28
J: TRBJ1-2
D: TRBD1
DNA: TGTGCCAGCAGTACAGGGACAGGGGCAACATGGAACTATGGCTACACCTTC
CDR3: CASSTGTGATWNYGYTF